These 7 T cell receptor beta chains share one sample of origin, sequenced in a study of tumor-infiltrating lymphocytes in primary liver carcinoma. For each extraction, RNA and DNA were obtained together from roughly 20-30 mg of unsorted bulk tissue. Total RNA (roughly 540 ng) served as template for TCR beta cDNA synthesis primed by a constant-region primer. Employing slightly modified ARM-PCR, three nested multiplex PCR rounds were run, and these gave rise to the TCR beta libraries. With TRBV1-TRBV30 forward primers and a C-beta reverse primer, the first two PCR rounds were run for 9 to 10 cycles each. Each CDR3 protein gets one entry after TCRdb re-called the multiplex PCR reads with MiXCR. The table records 95,000 to 150,000 distinct CDR3 sequences, 60% to 80% of them present only once. Sequencing was done on a sample of liver tumor tissue from sampling region 3. Subset indicated: tumor region T3, left-lateral pole. The receptors originated from a woman aged 60-70 years with primary liver carcinoma and hepatitis B virus infection.

This clonotype was counted ten times or more. J is TRBJ1-5 and V is TRBV6-6; D perhaps matches TRBD1 (5 bases). This CDR3 contains 17 residues. Per germline, CDR1 MNHNY and CDR2 SVGAGI (reference sequence). Trimming removed 8 bases at V and 4 bases at J, with 24 bases between. The CDR3 coding sequence is TGTGCCAGCTGGGTCGACAGCGCAACTTCAATAAATCAGCCCCAGCATTTT. Translating gives CASWVDSATSINQPQHF.

The genes are TRBV29-1 and TRBJ1-1; no firm D call. CDR1 is SQVTM, CDR2 ANQGSEA, per germline. The CDR3 length is 13 residues. DNA for the CDR3: TGCAATGTCCTGGGGTGGGTGAACACTGAAGCTTTCTTT. Residues: CNVLGWVNTEAFF. The full variable domain, in which reference TRBV29-1 and TRBJ1-1 provide the parts outside the CDR3, is SAVISQKPSRDICQRGTSLTIQCQVDSQVTMMFWYRQQPGQSLTLIATANQGSEATYESGFVIDKFPISRPNLTFSTLTVSNMSPEDSSIYLCNVLGWVNTEAFFGQGTRLTVV.

A note on this clonotype: Likely a read error: the CDR3 ends without its conserved phenylalanine or tryptophan. The DNA is omitted, as the CDR3 cannot be located on it reliably, and the CDR3 follows TCRdb's listing. The CDR3 sequence: CASSLRQRAGESHL. V is TRBV11-1 and J is TRBJ2-3. The CDR3 sequence runs 14 residues, both termini included. Germline values: CDR1 SGHAT, CDR2 FQDESV (reference sequence).

This clonotype was found once. This could be a read error, since a much larger clone is one nucleotide away. The chain links TRBV14 to TRBJ2-5; no reliable D call. Per germline, CDR1 SGHDN and CDR2 FVKESK. This CDR3 is 13 amino acids long. The CDR3, as DNA: TGTACCAGCAGCCAATACGTCCAAGAGACCCAGTACTTC. Translating it yields CTSSQYVQETQYF. The full variable domain, its missing parts supplied by reference TRBV14 and TRBJ2-5, is EAGVTQFPSHSVIEKGQTVTLRCDPISGHDNLYWYRRVMGKEIKFLLHFVKESKQDESGMPNNRFLAERTGGTYSTLKVQPAELEDSGVYFCTSSQYVQETQYFGPGTRLLVL.

As concerns this clonotype: Being one base from a much bigger clone, this may be a read error. V usage is TRBV10-3 and J usage is TRBJ1-2; D ambiguous. The CDR3 has 13 amino acids. Germline CDR1 and CDR2: ENHRY and SYGVKD. This chain's CDR3 is CAISVWGSYDYTF. The CDR3 DNA is TGTGCCATCAGTGTTTGGGGTTCTTATGACTACACCTTC.

Concerning this clonotype itself: A junction boundary mismatches the germline segment, possibly from a read error. V gene TRBV7-8 combines with J gene TRBJ1-4; 7 bases map to TRBD1. The CDR3 spans 16 residues. The germline CDR1 and CDR2 sequences are SGHVS and FQNEAQ. DNA of the CDR3: TGTGCCAGTAGCCTCACCCCGAGGGGGCAGAATGAAAAACTGCTTTTT. It translates to CASSLTPRGQNEKLLF.

This clonotype occurred many times. The chain carries TRBV29-1 and TRBJ1-1; a possible D gene is TRBD1 (5 bases). The CDR3 length is 12 residues. Trimming removed 7 bases from V and 1 base from J, with 10 bases in between. Germline CDR1 is SQVTM and CDR2 is ANQGSEA. Here the CDR3 DNA reads TGCAGCGACGGTCAGGGGAACACTGAAGCTTTCTTT. This gives the protein CSDGQGNTEAFF.